This T cell receptor (beta chain) came from a study of cytomegalovirus exposure and HLA in healthy donors. Turning to this clone: Its antigen is still unknown.

Findings and limits, study-wide: A later analysis revealed that TCR association rates differed between HLA loci, peaking at DRB1 and bottoming out at HLA-C. Specificity of a few CMV-associated chains for CMV antigens was verified in vitro.

Use of 60 Vbeta and 13 Jbeta primers characterized the PCR. Sequenced by immunoSEQ multiplex PCR; TCRdb stores in-frame clones only, minus some. This sample yields about 220,000 clones, of which around 80% are seen a single time; 4.5% to 6% belongs to the top ten. Germline assignment: CDR1 LNHNV and CDR2 YYDKDF (reference sequence). CDR3 length: 19 amino acids. The sequencing input was PBMCs. The TCR was taken from a woman between 40 and 50 years old in good health and CMV-seropositive. The chain recombines TRBV15 with TRBJ2-5, with TRBD1 identical over 7 bases. TRBJ2-7 explains the end of the DNA better; the J call may be wrong. The CDR3 nucleotides are TGTGCCACCAGCAGAGATAGCTCAAACTGGGGACAGCTCACCTACGAGCAGTACTTC. Protein: CATSRDSSNWGQLTYEQYF.